A single sample gave rise to the 21 T cell receptor beta chains below, sequenced in a study of T cell responses to AZD1222 COVID-19 vaccine. The method was immunoSEQ multiplex PCR; TCRdb's version includes in-frame clones alone and lacks a portion of them. In the table there are under 250,000 clones, about 93% of which are singletons. The sample was peripheral blood, taken on day 0 of MenACWY control vaccination. Receptor source: an adult in good health.

The chain recombines TRBV6-5 with TRBJ1-2, with 7 bases that match TRBD1. CDR1 MNHEY and CDR2 SVGAGI come from the germline V gene. The CDR3 sequence is 11 residues long. J gave up 7 bases and V 9 bases, and 5 bases lay outside the gene matches. CDR3 in DNA: TGTGCCAGTACCGACAGGGTTGGCTACACCTTC. Translation: CASTDRVGYTF.

The rearrangement uses TRBV5-6 and TRBJ1-2, with D maybe TRBD1 (5 bases). Germline CDR1 SGHDT, CDR2 YYEEEE. V was clipped by 0 bases and J by 8 bases, with 17 bases between them. The CDR3 is 15 amino acids. CDR3 region: CASSLATGTGEGYTF. As DNA, the CDR3 is TGTGCCAGCAGCTTGGCCACGGGGACTGGGGAAGGCTACACCTTC.

This chain links TRBV21-1 with TRBJ1-5; TRBD1, the table's D call, lacks a check against the DNA. TRBV21-1 is reported as a pseudogene. The CDR3 contains 17 residues. CDR3 amino acids: CASPRPNRDRGVQPQHF. DNA for the CDR3: TGTGCCAGCCCTCGGCCAAACCGGGACAGGGGGGTTCAGCCCCAGCATTTT.

The J gene is TRBJ1-1, the V gene TRBV7-2, with D possibly matching TRBD1 (6 bases). From germline, CDR1 is SGHTA and CDR2 FQGNSA. CDR3 length equals 14 residues. Deletions cut 4 bases from V and 4 bases from J, with 13 bases between. This CDR3 is CASSSPGHITEAFF. In nucleotides, the CDR3 is TGTGCCAGCAGCTCGCCGGGACACATCACTGAAGCTTTCTTT.

The V gene is TRBV5-1, the J gene TRBJ1-1, with D unresolved. Trimming took off 0 bases at V and 4 bases at J, with 19 bases between the two ends. Looked up from germline, CDR1 is SGHRS and CDR2 is YFSETQ. This CDR3 spans 17 amino acids. CDR3 amino acids: CASSLGVKVVRRTEAFF. The CDR3 DNA reads TGCGCCAGCAGCTTGGGGGTAAAAGTTGTCCGACGCACTGAAGCTTTCTTT.

The chain recombines TRBV28 with TRBJ1-2; D remains unclear. Germline assignment: CDR1 MDHEN and CDR2 SYDVKM. The CDR3 totals 15 residues. V dropped 7 bases and J dropped 1 base, with 16 bases sitting between them. As DNA, the CDR3 is TGTGCCAGCATCCCCGGGTCACCCCTTAACTATGGCTACACCTTC. Its translation is CASIPGSPLNYGYTF.

This rearrangement joins TRBV4-3 to TRBJ1-2, with D maybe TRBD1 (5 bases). The V gene lost 0 bases and the J gene lost 2 bases, with 10 bases spanning the gap. The CDR3 extends over 15 amino acids. Germline values: CDR1 LGHNA, CDR2 YSLEER. The CDR3 loop reads CASSQELTENYGYTF. The CDR3 region has the DNA TGCGCCAGCAGCCAAGAATTGACAGAAAACTATGGCTACACCTTC.

This clone has more than one count but fewer than ten. In DNA form, the CDR3 reads TGTGCCAGCAGCTTAGATCCTCTAGTGAACACTGAAGCTTTCTTT. It codes for CASSLDPLVNTEAFF. The rearrangement links TRBV11-2 to TRBJ1-1; unclear D gene. The CDR3 loop spans 15 amino acids. Deletions cut 0 bases from V and 0 bases from J, with 8 bases between. CDR1 and CDR2 (germline): SGHAT, FQNNGV. The full variable domain, rest sourced from reference TRBV11-2 and TRBJ1-1, is EAGVAQSPRYKIIEKRQSVAFWCNPISGHATLYWYQQILGQGPKLLIQFQNNGVVDDSQLPKDRFSAERLKGVDSTLKIQPAKLEDSAVYLCASSLDPLVNTEAFFGQGTRLTVV.

A single count supports this clone. This chain joins TRBV7-9 and TRBJ1-1; no clear D. The CDR3 sequence is 15 residues long. Germline V gene data show CDR1 as SEHNR and CDR2 as FQNEAQ (reference sequence). Deletions cut 0 bases from V and 5 bases from J, with 13 bases between. CDR3 DNA: TGTGCCAGCAGCTTAGCGGGCACCCTCGGGACTGAAGCTTTCTTT. Translation: CASSLAGTLGTEAFF.

The gene calls are TRBV6-5 and TRBJ1-5; D unclear. V gave up 0 bases and J gave up 5 bases, with 5 bases separating them. Germline V gene sequence: CDR1 MNHEY, CDR2 SVGAGI. The CDR3 runs to 13 residues. The CDR3 DNA reads as TGTGCCAGCAGTTACTCGCGGTATCAGCCCCAGCATTTT. It yields the protein CASSYSRYQPQHF.

The rearrangement joins TRBV6-1 to TRBJ1-5, with TRBD1 identical over 11 bases. Germline assignment: CDR1 MNHNS and CDR2 SASEGT. V gave up 3 bases and J gave up 3 bases; unmatched junction bases: 4. The CDR3 is 16 residues long. The CDR3 region is CASSDRTGGNNQPQHF. The CDR3 DNA reads as TGTGCCAGCAGTGATAGGACAGGGGGCAACAATCAGCCCCAGCATTTT.

The chain recombines TRBV5-6 with TRBJ1-2; TRBD1 matches at 7 bases. Trimming at V came to 1 base and at J to 8 bases, leaving 2 bases not matched to a gene. Per germline, CDR1 SGHDT and CDR2 YYEEEE. The CDR3 loop spans 12 amino acids. CDR3 coding DNA: TGTGCCAGCAGCTTGTCAGGGGGAGGCTACACCTTC. Encoded protein: CASSLSGGGYTF.

The V call is TRBV11-2, the J call TRBJ1-4; D not certain. This CDR3 has 15 amino acids. Between the trimmed V and J ends, which lost 2 bases and 5 bases, there was a span of 12 bases. The germline V gene encodes CDR1 SGHAT and CDR2 FQNNGV. The CDR3 DNA follows: TGTGCCAGCAGCTTATTACGCCCGGAAAATGAAAAACTGTTTTTT. Protein: CASSLLRPENEKLFF.

J is TRBJ2-7 and V is TRBV5-5; D could derive from TRBD1 or TRBD2 (5 bases each). This CDR3 region has 15 residues. V shed 4 bases and J shed 0 bases, with 14 bases lying between them. Germline lookup yields CDR1 SGHKS and CDR2 YYEKEE (reference sequence). CDR3 nucleotide sequence: TGTGCCAGCAGCCAGGGTGGGGACCCCTCCTACGAGCAGTACTTC. As protein: CASSQGGDPSYEQYF.

The gene calls are TRBV6-5 and TRBJ1-1; 9 bases are a match to TRBD1. CDR3 length: 16 amino acids. Germline trimming cut 4 bases from V and 5 bases from J; bases unmatched to any gene: 11. Germline CDR1 and CDR2: MNHEY and SVGAGI. The CDR3 protein is CASSSPHRGQGTEAFF. The CDR3, as DNA: TGTGCCAGCAGTTCACCCCACAGGGGGCAAGGGACTGAAGCTTTCTTT.

This chain links TRBV7-2 with TRBJ1-5; D ambiguous. CDR3 size: 15 residues. CDR1 and CDR2 from the germline V gene are SGHTA and FQGNSA. Trimming cost V 6 bases and J 2 bases, with 14 bases left between them. CDR3 loop: CASSPSRVGNQPQHF. As DNA, the CDR3 is TGTGCCAGCAGTCCCTCGAGGGTGGGCAATCAGCCCCAGCATTTT.

The V gene is TRBV11-3, the J gene TRBJ2-3; 7 nucleotides agree with TRBD1. CDR1 and CDR2 from the germline V gene are SGHNT and YENEEA. The CDR3 has 14 amino acids. The junction had 7 bases not matched to a gene; V was cut back by 4 bases and J by 6 bases. The CDR3, as DNA: TGTGCCAGCAGCTCCCGACAGGGCTCGGATACGCAGTATTTT. The encoded protein is CASSSRQGSDTQYF.

The chain links TRBV19 to TRBJ1-1, with a possible D match to TRBD1 (5 bases). The CDR3 is 14 amino acids. The germline CDR1 and CDR2 sequences are LNHDA and SQIVND (reference sequence). V was pared by 7 bases and J by 4 bases, with 16 bases between. The DNA of the CDR3 is TGTGCCAGTACGACAAGGGGCTCGGTCACTGAAGCTTTCTTT. Protein product: CASTTRGSVTEAFF. Supplemented by reference TRBV19 and TRBJ1-1, the full variable domain reads DGGITQSPKYLFRKEGQNVTLSCEQNLNHDAMYWYRQDPGQGLRLIYYSQIVNDFQKGDIAEGYSVSREKKESFPLTVTSAQKNPTAFYLCASTTRGSVTEAFFGQGTRLTVV.

The V call is TRBV11-3, the J call TRBJ2-1; TRBD2 matches 12 bases. Germline V gene data show CDR1 as SGHNT and CDR2 as YENEEA. The CDR3 has 15 residues. The ends lost 5 bases at V and 2 bases at J; junction bases unmatched: 1. Here the CDR3 reads CASSLAGGPYNEQFF. The CDR3 nucleotides read TGTGCCAGCAGCCTAGCGGGGGGGCCCTACAATGAGCAGTTCTTC. Supplemented by reference TRBV11-3 and TRBJ2-1, the full variable domain reads EAGVVQSPRYKIIEKKQPVAFWCNPISGHNTLYWYLQNLGQGPELLIRYENEEAVDDSQLPKDRFSAERLKGVDSTLKIQPAELGDSAVYLCASSLAGGPYNEQFFGPGTRLTVL.

The J gene is TRBJ2-3, the V gene TRBV11-2; possible D gene TRBD2, 5 bases. The V end lost 5 bases, the J end lost 5 bases, and 17 bases lay between the germline ends. The CDR3 runs 15 residues. The V gene's germline CDR1 is SGHAT and CDR2 FQNNGV. The CDR3 is CASSPTLGSGDTQYF. CDR3 bases: TGTGCCAGCAGCCCAACACTAGGGAGTGGAGATACGCAGTATTTT. The full variable domain, rest sourced from reference TRBV11-2 and TRBJ2-3, is EAGVAQSPRYKIIEKRQSVAFWCNPISGHATLYWYQQILGQGPKLLIQFQNNGVVDDSQLPKDRFSAERLKGVDSTLKIQPAKLEDSAVYLCASSPTLGSGDTQYFGPGTRLTVL.

This clone has more than one count but fewer than ten. The V gene is TRBV7-9, the J gene TRBJ1-4; 7 nucleotides line up with TRBD1. The germline CDR1 and CDR2 sequences are SEHNR and FQNEAQ (reference sequence). This CDR3 has 12 residues. The CDR3 nucleotides read TGTATGGCAGGGGGAGTTAATGAAAAACTGTTTTTT. Its translation is CMAGGVNEKLFF. The variable domain in full, with the rest retrieved from reference TRBV7-9 and TRBJ1-4, is DTGVSQNPRHKITKRGQNVTFRCDPISEHNRLYWYRQTLGQGPEFLTYFQNEAQLEKSRLLSDRFSAERPKGSFSTLEIQRTEQGDSAMYLCMAGGVNEKLFFGSGTQLSVL.